What follows are 2 T cell receptor beta chains derived from one specimen sequenced in a study of T cell responses to AZD1222 COVID-19 vaccine. Profiling relied on immunoSEQ multiplex PCR, and the TCRdb table lists in-frame clones only, not all of them. This sample has some 170,000 clones, with around 93% found just once. The sample consisted of peripheral blood, taken 28 days after the second dose of the MenACWY control vaccine. Source of these receptors: an adult who received the MenACWY meningococcal vaccine as a control.

V and J are TRBV4-3 and TRBJ1-5; D gene uncertain. Germline-derived CDR1 and CDR2 are LGHNA and YSLEER. The germline V and J ends were trimmed by 0 bases and 1 base, with 10 bases remaining between them. The CDR3 has 16 residues. The CDR3 bases are TGCGCCAGCAGCCAAGATTGGAGAGTCAGCAATCAGCCCCAGCATTTT. It codes for CASSQDWRVSNQPQHF.

The chain is built from TRBV25-1 and TRBJ1-3; unclear D gene. CDR1 is MGHDK and CDR2 is SYGVNS in the germline V gene. Trimming stripped 7 bases from V and 4 bases from J, with 8 bases between. The CDR3 consists of 12 residues. The CDR3 nucleotides are TGTGCCAGCATCAGTGCCGGAAACACCATATATTTT. It specifies CASISAGNTIYF. Full variable domain (rest looked up from reference TRBV25-1 and TRBJ1-3): EADIYQTPRYLVIGTGKKITLECSQTMGHDKMYWYQQDPGMELHLIHYSYGVNSTEKGDLSSESTVSRIRTEHFPLTLESARPSHTSQYLCASISAGNTIYFGEGSWLTVV.